Listed below are T cell receptor beta chains from one sample, sequenced in a study of cytomegalovirus exposure and HLA in healthy donors. Data came from immunoSEQ multiplex PCR; TCRdb stores just in-frame clones and leaves some out. The sample lists some 230,000 clones, just over 90% seen once, with about 1% in the top ten. The sample was PBMCs. These receptors were obtained from a woman aged 18-29 years in good health and CMV-seronegative. Both conserved end residues are trimmed from each CDR3.

V gene: TRBV6-5
CDR3 protein: ASSYTGQGAHNEQF

V gene: TRBV11-1
CDR3 protein: ASSLHPGQSYGYT

V gene: TRBV30
CDR3 protein: AWNKGAGRTTEAF

V gene: TRBV11-2
CDR3 protein: ASSSAGTAYEQY

V gene: TRBV29-1
CDR3 protein: SVLPASRQGLADTQY

V gene: TRBV9
CDR3 protein: ASSVGGTGAGYEQY

V gene: TRBV27
CDR3 protein: ASSLYSGEYNEQF

V gene: TRBV29-1
CDR3 protein: SVGQGTDTEAF

V gene: TRBV5-1
CDR3 protein: ATATGALNTEAF

V gene: TRBV10-2
CDR3 protein: ASRGVGLAAQQTQY

V gene: TRBV6-6
CDR3 protein: ASSYPTGNYGYT

V gene: TRBV18
CDR3 protein: ASSPSTGGATDTQY

V gene: TRBV30
CDR3 protein: AWTGWRGNTIY

V gene: TRBV23-1
CDR3 protein: ASSHASGSTSSSYEQY

V gene: TRBV6-4
CDR3 protein: ASRPDRDKDYGYT

V gene: TRBV27
CDR3 protein: ASSPSYNEQF

V gene: TRBV4-1
CDR3 protein: ASSQDDRAPVYEQY

V gene: TRBV5-1
CDR3 protein: ASSLGAGTSGTDTQY